This TCR beta chain was identified during a study of shared clonotypes between healthy human individuals. The CDR3 loop spans 16 amino acids. The V and J ends lost 6 bases and 2 bases respectively, with 19 bases between them. In germline, CDR1 is LNHDA, CDR2 SQIVND (reference sequence). Measured with immunoSEQ multiplex PCR; TCRdb has only the in-frame clones, and not every one. This sample has approximately 640,000 clones, with roughly 78% found just once. V is TRBV19 and J is TRBJ1-1; D is undetermined. The receptor comes from a woman aged 30 to 39 in good health. Sequenced material: memory CD4+ T cells sorted from blood. Subset noted: CD45RA-negative fraction. Here the CDR3 DNA reads TGTGCCAGTAGCGCCTCCCCAACTAGAGTAAACACTGAAGCTTTCTTT. This encodes CASSASPTRVNTEAFF.